Below, one T cell receptor beta chain is given with its context. This entry comes from a study of blood T cell repertoires in COVID-19. For the study at large: Donors in the United States, Italy and Spain gave samples during acute or convalescent COVID-19.

Libraries were prepared by immunoSEQ multiplex PCR; TCRdb keeps only in-frame clonotypes and omits some of them. The repertoire holds 450,000 or so clones, with 85% to 90% as singletons. Germline-derived CDR1 and CDR2 are MNHEY and SVGAGI. The CDR3 consists of 15 residues. J lost 5 bases, V lost 11 bases, and 15 bases had no gene match. The TCR comes from a man in his late teens or twenties with COVID-19, enrolled during active disease. The chain recombines TRBV6-5 with TRBJ2-1, with TRBD1 matching over 7 bases. The material sequenced was peripheral blood. This CDR3 is CAAHGYRGDHNEQFF. The CDR3 bases are TGTGCCGCGCACGGTTACAGGGGAGACCACAATGAGCAGTTCTTC.